This entry features one T cell receptor (beta chain) sequence. What it binds is not known. The record originates from a study of T cell responses to AZD1222 COVID-19 vaccine. The study, taken as a whole, reports: The study reported that nearly half of spike-specific TCRs target unmutated variant regions. Recipients of two AZD1222 doses showed rising Spike-specific TCR breadth and depth.

Trimming took off 5 bases at V and 0 bases at J, with 14 bases between the two ends. The germline V gene has CDR1 SEHNR and CDR2 FQNEAQ (reference sequence). The CDR3 has 17 residues. Measured with immunoSEQ multiplex PCR; TCRdb has only the in-frame clones, and not every one. This table holds 100,000 to 150,000 clones, more than 85% found once. The TCR sequence derives from an adult who received the AZD1222 COVID-19 vaccine. The genes are TRBV7-9 and TRBJ1-6; D might be TRBD1 (6 bases). The sample was peripheral blood, taken 28 days after the second AZD1222 dose. CDR3 coding DNA: TGTGCCAGCAGCCCGGGGGACACATTCTCCTATAATTCACCCCTCCACTTT. Its translation is CASSPGDTFSYNSPLHF. The variable domain in full, with the rest retrieved from reference TRBV7-9 and TRBJ1-6, is DTGVSQNPRHKITKRGQNVTFRCDPISEHNRLYWYRQTLGQGPEFLTYFQNEAQLEKSRLLSDRFSAERPKGSFSTLEIQRTEQGDSAMYLCASSPGDTFSYNSPLHFGNGTRLTVT.